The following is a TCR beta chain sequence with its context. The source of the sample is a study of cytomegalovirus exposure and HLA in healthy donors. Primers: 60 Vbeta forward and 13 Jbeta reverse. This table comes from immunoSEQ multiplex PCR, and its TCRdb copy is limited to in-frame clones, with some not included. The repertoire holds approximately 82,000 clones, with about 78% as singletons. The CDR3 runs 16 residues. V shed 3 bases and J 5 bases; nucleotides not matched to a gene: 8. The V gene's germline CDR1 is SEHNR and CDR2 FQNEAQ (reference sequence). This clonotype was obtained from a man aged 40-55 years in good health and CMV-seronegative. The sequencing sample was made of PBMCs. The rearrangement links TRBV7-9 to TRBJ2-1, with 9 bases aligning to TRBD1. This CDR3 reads CASSFSGTGPNNEQFF. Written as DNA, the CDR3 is TGTGCCAGCAGCTTTAGTGGGACAGGGCCCAACAATGAGCAGTTCTTC.